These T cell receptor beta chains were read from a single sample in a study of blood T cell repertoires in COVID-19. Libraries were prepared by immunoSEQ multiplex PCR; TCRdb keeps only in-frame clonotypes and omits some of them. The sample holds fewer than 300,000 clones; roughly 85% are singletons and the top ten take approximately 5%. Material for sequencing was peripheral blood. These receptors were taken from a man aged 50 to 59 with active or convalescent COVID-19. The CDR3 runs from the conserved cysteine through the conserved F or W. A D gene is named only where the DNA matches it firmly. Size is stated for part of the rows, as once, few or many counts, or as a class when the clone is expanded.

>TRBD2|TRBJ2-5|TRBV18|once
CASSPQREGRETQYF
TGTGCCAGCTCACCACAGCGGGAGGGCCGGGAGACCCAGTACTTC
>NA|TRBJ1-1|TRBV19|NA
CASSPRGLAEAFF
TGTGCCAGTAGCCCCCGGGGTTTGGCTGAAGCTTTCTTT
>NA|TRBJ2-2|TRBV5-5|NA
CASSLARSNTGELFF
TGTGCCAGCAGCTTAGCTAGATCGAACACCGGGGAGCTGTTTTTT
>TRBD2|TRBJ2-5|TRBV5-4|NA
CASSRGGEETQYF
TGTGCCAGCAGCCGGGGGGGGGAAGAGACCCAGTACTTC
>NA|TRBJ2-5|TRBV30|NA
CAWSQGRWETQYF
TGTGCCTGGAGCCAGGGCAGATGGGAGACCCAGTACTTC
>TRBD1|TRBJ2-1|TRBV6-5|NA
CASSQDRLEQFF
TGTGCCAGCAGCCAGGACAGGCTGGAGCAGTTCTTC
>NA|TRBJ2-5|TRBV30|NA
CAWSAPTGRKTQYF
TGTGCCTGGAGTGCCCCGACAGGGAGGAAGACCCAGTACTTC
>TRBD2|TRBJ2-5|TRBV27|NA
CASRGLALGETQYF
TGTGCCAGCAGGGGACTAGCACTCGGAGAGACCCAGTACTTC
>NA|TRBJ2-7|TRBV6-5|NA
CASSYTPQFGYEQYF
TGTGCCAGCAGTTACACCCCACAGTTCGGCTACGAGCAGTACTTC
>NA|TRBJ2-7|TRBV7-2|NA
CASSLRGRGGEQYF
TGTGCCAGCAGCTTAAGAGGGAGGGGGGGAGAGCAGTACTTC
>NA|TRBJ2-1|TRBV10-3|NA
CAIRPGDGLGEQFF
TGTGCCATCAGACCAGGTGACGGCCTTGGTGAGCAGTTCTTC
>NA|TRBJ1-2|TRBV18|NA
CASAREAAEYGYTF
TGTGCCAGCGCTAGAGAGGCAGCAGAATATGGCTACACCTTC
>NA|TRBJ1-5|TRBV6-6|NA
CASSYAPRDQPQHF
TGTGCCAGCAGCTATGCCCCCCGGGATCAGCCCCAGCATTTT
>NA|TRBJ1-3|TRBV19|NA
CASAAGAGAGNTIYF
TGTGCCAGTGCAGCGGGGGCCGGGGCTGGAAACACCATATATTTT
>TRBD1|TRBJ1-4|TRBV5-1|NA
CASSSVRGRAGELFF
TGCGCCAGCAGCTCGGTCAGGGGGCGCGCTGGGGAACTGTTTTTT
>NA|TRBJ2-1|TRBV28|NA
CASSRDREQFF
TGTGCCAGCAGCCGAGACAGAGAGCAGTTCTTC
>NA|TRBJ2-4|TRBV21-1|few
CASSNVGRDRNIQYF
TGTGCCAGCAGCAACGTGGGCAGGGACAGAAACATTCAGTACTTC
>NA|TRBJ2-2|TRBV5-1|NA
CASSFQQGTGELFF
TGCGCCAGCAGCTTCCAACAGGGTACCGGGGAGCTGTTTTTT
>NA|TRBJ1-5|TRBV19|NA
CASSRGRVNQPQHF
TGTGCCAGTAGTCGTGGCAGGGTCAATCAGCCCCAGCATTTT
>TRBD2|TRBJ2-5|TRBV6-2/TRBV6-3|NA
CASSYSLRLANLQETQYF
TGTGCCAGCAGTTACTCGTTGAGACTAGCGAACCTTCAAGAGACCCAGTACTTC
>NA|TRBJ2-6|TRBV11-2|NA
CASSSRYTGANVLTF
TGTGCCAGCAGCTCCCGTTATACTGGGGCCAACGTCCTGACTTTC
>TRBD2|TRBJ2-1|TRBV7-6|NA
CASSPSGTYNEQFF
TGTGCCAGCAGCCCTAGCGGGACCTACAATGAGCAGTTCTTC
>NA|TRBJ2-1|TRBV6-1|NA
CASSERPSSYNEQFF
TGTGCCAGCAGTGAACGCCCCAGCTCCTACAATGAGCAGTTCTTC
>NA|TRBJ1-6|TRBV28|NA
CASSQAAWRPLHF
TGTGCCAGCAGCCAAGCGGCGTGGCGACCCCTCCACTTT
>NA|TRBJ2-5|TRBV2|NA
CASTKRTVAQETQYF
TGTGCCAGCACAAAACGAACGGTCGCCCAAGAGACCCAGTACTTC
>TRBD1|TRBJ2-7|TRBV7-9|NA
CASSGARDRADF
TGTGCCAGCAGCGGCGCCCGGGACAGGGCCGACTTC
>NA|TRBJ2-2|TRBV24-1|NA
CATSDPDSWNTGELFF
TGTGCCACCAGTGACCCGGACAGCTGGAACACCGGGGAGCTGTTTTTT
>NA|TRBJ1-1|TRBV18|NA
CASSPWGGEGTEAFF
TGTGCCAGCTCACCTTGGGGGGGCGAAGGCACTGAAGCTTTCTTT
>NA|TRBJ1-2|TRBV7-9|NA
CASSPWMAGYNGYTF
TGTGCCAGCAGCCCCTGGATGGCAGGGTACAATGGCTACACCTTC
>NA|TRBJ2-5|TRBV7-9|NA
CASRASQETQYF
TGTGCCAGCAGGGCTAGCCAAGAGACCCAGTACTTC
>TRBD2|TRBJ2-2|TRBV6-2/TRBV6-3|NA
CASSYQFMGGDLPTGELFF
TGTGCCAGCAGTTACCAATTTATGGGAGGGGATCTGCCCACCGGGGAGCTGTTTTTT
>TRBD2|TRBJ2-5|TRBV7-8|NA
CAVREREGQETQYF
TGTGCCGTCAGGGAGCGGGAGGGCCAAGAGACCCAGTACTTC
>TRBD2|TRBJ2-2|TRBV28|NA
CASSSPGLVIPGELFF
TGTGCCAGCAGTTCCCCGGGACTAGTTATCCCCGGGGAGCTGTTTTTT
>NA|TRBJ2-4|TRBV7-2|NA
CASSLAIADIQYF
TGTGCCAGCAGCTTAGCGATTGCGGACATTCAGTACTTC
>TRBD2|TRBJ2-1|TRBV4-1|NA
CASSQESGSSSYNEQFF
TGCGCCAGCAGCCAAGAAAGCGGGAGTTCCTCCTACAATGAGCAGTTCTTC
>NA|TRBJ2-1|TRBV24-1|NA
CATSDSPGLLRSYNEQFF
TGTGCCACCAGTGACTCCCCTGGGCTGCTACGGTCCTACAATGAGCAGTTCTTC
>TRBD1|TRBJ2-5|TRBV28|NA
CASSTSDRGETQYF
TGTGCCAGCAGTACCAGCGACAGGGGAGAGACCCAGTACTTC
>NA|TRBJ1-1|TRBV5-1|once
CASSWGETEAFF
TGCGCCAGCAGCTGGGGGGAAACTGAAGCTTTCTTT
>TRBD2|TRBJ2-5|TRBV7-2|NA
CASSWGTSGSGETQYF
TGTGCCAGCAGCTGGGGGACTAGCGGGAGCGGGGAGACCCAGTACTTC
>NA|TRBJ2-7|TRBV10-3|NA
CAINPDLGREQYF
TGTGCCATCAACCCGGATCTGGGGCGCGAGCAGTACTTC
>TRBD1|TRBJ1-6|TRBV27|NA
CASSRGTGGNSPLHF
TGTGCCAGCAGCCGAGGGACAGGGGGTAATTCACCCCTCCACTTT
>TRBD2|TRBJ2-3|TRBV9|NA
CASSVVAGARDTQYF
TGTGCCAGCAGCGTCGTCGCGGGAGCTCGAGATACGCAGTATTTT
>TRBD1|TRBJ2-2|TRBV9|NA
CASSAPAGQGRTGELFF
TGTGCCAGCAGCGCTCCGGCGGGACAGGGGCGCACCGGGGAGCTGTTTTTT
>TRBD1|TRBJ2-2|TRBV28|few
CASSLSTGLSGELFF
TGTGCCAGCAGTTTATCGACAGGGCTCTCCGGGGAGCTGTTTTTT
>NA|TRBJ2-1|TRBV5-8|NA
CASSPQGWNEQFF
TGTGCCAGCAGCCCGCAGGGGTGGAATGAGCAGTTCTTC
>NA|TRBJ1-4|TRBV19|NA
CASSNGEGSNEKLFF
TGTGCCAGTAGCAATGGGGAGGGCAGTAATGAAAAACTGTTTTTT
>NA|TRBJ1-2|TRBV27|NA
CASSLGEKNYGYTF
TGTGCCAGCTCCCTGGGCGAGAAAAACTATGGCTACACCTTC
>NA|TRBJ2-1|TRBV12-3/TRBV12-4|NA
CASSLGGDEQFF
TGTGCCAGCAGTTTAGGGGGCGATGAGCAGTTCTTC
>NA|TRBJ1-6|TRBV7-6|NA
CASSPVSNSPLHF
TGTGCCAGCAGCCCAGTATCAAATTCACCCCTCCACTTT
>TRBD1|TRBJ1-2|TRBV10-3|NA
CAISPGQGIYGYTF
TGTGCCATCAGCCCCGGACAGGGTATCTATGGCTACACCTTC
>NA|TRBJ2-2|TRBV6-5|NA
CASRVGEYGTGELFF
TGTGCCAGCCGGGTAGGGGAATACGGTACCGGGGAGCTGTTTTTT
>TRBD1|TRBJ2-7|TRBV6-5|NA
CASSYGGTGLYEQYF
TGTGCCAGCAGTTACGGGGGGACAGGGCTCTACGAGCAGTACTTC
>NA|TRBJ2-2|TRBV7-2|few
CASSLGVHTGELFF
TGTGCCAGCAGCCTCGGGGTCCATACCGGGGAGCTGTTTTTT
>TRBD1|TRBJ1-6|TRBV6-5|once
CASSYLGGQDNSPLHF
TGTGCCAGCAGTTACTTAGGAGGACAGGATAATTCACCCCTCCACTTT
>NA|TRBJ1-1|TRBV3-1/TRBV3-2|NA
CASKWAEMNTEAFF
TGTGCCAGCAAGTGGGCAGAAATGAACACTGAAGCTTTCTTT
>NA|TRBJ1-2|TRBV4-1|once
CASSQRTDGYTF
TGCGCCAGCAGCCAACGGACAGATGGCTACACCTTC
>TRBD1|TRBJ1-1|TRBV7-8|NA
CASSSDRTLNTEAFF
TGTGCCAGCAGCTCGGACAGGACTTTGAACACTGAAGCTTTCTTT
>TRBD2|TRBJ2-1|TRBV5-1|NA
CASSLGASGSVNEQFF
TGCGCCAGCAGCTTGGGGGCTAGCGGGAGTGTAAATGAGCAGTTCTTC
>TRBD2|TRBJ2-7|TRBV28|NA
CASSLDGGRALYF
TGTGCCAGCAGTTTAGACGGAGGGAGGGCCCTGTACTTC